The clone carrying this T cell receptor beta chain was observed a few times. The sample comes from a study of blood T cells in healthy people across ages. Per sample, a minimum of 6 million PBMCs were isolated. The ends lost 0 bases at V and 7 bases at J; junction bases unmatched: 3. The V gene's germline CDR1 is MNHEY and CDR2 SMNVEV (reference sequence). The CDR3 covers 15 residues. Primed by a sample-barcoded 5' primer and a J-beta primer mix, a second PCR proceeded for roughly 7 to 12 cycles. TCRdb redid the calling of the 5' RACE reads with MiXCR, one entry per CDR3 protein. The table has around 1,500,000 distinct CDR3 sequences, roughly 27% seen once.

The V call is TRBV27, the J call TRBJ2-1, with 10 bases that match TRBD2. The sequenced sample was blood. This TCR derives from a woman aged 25 to 39 in good health. CDR3 in DNA: TGTGCCAGCAGTTTATCAGCGGGGGGGCCTAATGAGCAGTTCTTC. As protein: CASSLSAGGPNEQFF.